This T cell receptor (beta chain) was identified in a study of identical twins. Study outcomes and limitations: Zero-insertion analyses might be partly confounded by invariant T cells like MAIT and iNKT.

On this clonotype itself: As yet, its antigen is unknown.

A single record per CDR3 protein comes from TCRdb applying MiXCR to the 5' RACE reads. The sample lists about 790,000 distinct CDR3 sequences; about 20% were seen once. The CDR3 contains 16 residues. CDR1 ENHRY and CDR2 SYGVKD come from the germline V gene. V was trimmed by 2 bases and J by 1 base, leaving 13 bases between them. This same sample was also taken into another study, of T cells expressing NK-cell markers. Per that study: Seven of the eight sequenced donors were HCMV-seropositive; one was seronegative.

The source is a woman aged 18-30 years in good health. The chain joins TRBV10-3 to TRBJ2-3; perhaps D is TRBD1 or TRBD2 (5 bases each). Sequencing was carried out using PBMCs. In DNA, the CDR3 is TGTGCCATCAGTGAGAAAAGGGACCTCGGCACAGATACGCAGTATTTT. Its translation: CAISEKRDLGTDTQYF.